The clone carrying this T cell receptor beta chain was found once. Original handling: It was from reference gene primer amplification that nucleated cell counts were estimated. Here immunoSEQ multiplex PCR was the method, and the copy in TCRdb shows in-frame clones only, minus some. The V and J calls and the clone size are those of that table, but D and trimming were determined from the DNA. The sample consists of more than 85,000 clones, around 74% of them appearing once. The germline V and J ends were trimmed by 4 bases and 4 bases, with 10 bases remaining between them. CDR1 LGHDT and CDR2 YNNKEL come from the germline V gene (reference sequence). The CDR3 totals 13 residues. The source of the sample is a study of blood T cell repertoires in COVID-19. Study context: Samples representing acute and convalescent COVID-19 were sourced from the United States, Italy and Spain. PBMCs, B-cell-depleted T cells, or T cells provided the cDNA or gDNA that made up the material.

The material sequenced was peripheral blood. This sequence was found in a woman in her 70s with acute or convalescent COVID-19. V gene TRBV3-1 (or the pseudogene TRBV3-2) combines with J gene TRBJ1-1; D might be TRBD1 (5 bases). The DNA for the CDR3 is TGTGCCAGCAGCCCCCAGGGTTTCACTGAAGCTTTCTTT. It yields the protein CASSPQGFTEAFF.